This T cell receptor (beta chain) derives from a study of T-cell memory formation after mild COVID-19. Study-level information: Clusters were largely donor specific. Study results and caveats: Cross-reactive memory seemingly joined, as some responding clones were found in pre-infection memory.

TCRdb analysed the 5' RACE reads with MiXCR anew, one entry per CDR3 protein. The table shows 100,000 or so distinct CDR3 sequences, with approximately 12% occurring only once. The germline CDR1 and CDR2 sequences are LGHNA and YSLEER. The V and J ends lost 0 bases and 0 bases respectively, with 3 bases between them. The CDR3 sequence is 13 residues long. This clonotype has more than one count but fewer than ten. Its antigen remains unknown. V usage is TRBV4-3 and J usage is TRBJ2-7; D gene ambiguous. The sequence came from a man between 18 and 35 years old who had mild COVID-19 (a few samples of this study predate the infection). Cell type and time point are not known. Input material: PBMCs or a T cell subset sorted from them (not recorded which). The CDR3 nucleotides are TGCGCCAGCAGCCAAGATACCTCCTACGAGCAGTACGTC. Translation: CASSQDTSYEQYV.